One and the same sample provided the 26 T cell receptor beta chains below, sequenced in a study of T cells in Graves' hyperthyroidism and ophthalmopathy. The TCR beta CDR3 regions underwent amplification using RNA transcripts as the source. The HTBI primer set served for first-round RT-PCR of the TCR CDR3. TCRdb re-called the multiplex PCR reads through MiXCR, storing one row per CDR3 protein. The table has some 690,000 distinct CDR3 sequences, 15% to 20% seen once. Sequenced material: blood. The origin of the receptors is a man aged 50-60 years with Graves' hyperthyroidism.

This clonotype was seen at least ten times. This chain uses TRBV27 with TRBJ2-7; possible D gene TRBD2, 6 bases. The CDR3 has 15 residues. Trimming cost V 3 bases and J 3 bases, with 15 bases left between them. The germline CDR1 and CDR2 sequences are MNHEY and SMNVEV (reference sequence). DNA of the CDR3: TGTGCCAGCAGTTTTACGGGAGATCGCTTCTACGAGCAGTACTTC. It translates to CASSFTGDRFYEQYF.

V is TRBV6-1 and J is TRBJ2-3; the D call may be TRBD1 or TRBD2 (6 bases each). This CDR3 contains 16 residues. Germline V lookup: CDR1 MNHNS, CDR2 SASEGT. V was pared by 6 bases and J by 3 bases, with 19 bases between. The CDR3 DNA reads TGTGCCAGCAGGGAGGGTCCGGGACACTTGACAGATACGCAGTATTTT. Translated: CASREGPGHLTDTQYF.

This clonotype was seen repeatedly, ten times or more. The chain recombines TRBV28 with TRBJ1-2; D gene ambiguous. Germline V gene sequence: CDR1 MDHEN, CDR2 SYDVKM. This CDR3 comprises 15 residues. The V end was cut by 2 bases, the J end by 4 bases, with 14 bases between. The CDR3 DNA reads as TGTGCCAGCAGTTTACGCGCGGTTGTCCTCTATGGCTACACCTTC. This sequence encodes CASSLRAVVLYGYTF.

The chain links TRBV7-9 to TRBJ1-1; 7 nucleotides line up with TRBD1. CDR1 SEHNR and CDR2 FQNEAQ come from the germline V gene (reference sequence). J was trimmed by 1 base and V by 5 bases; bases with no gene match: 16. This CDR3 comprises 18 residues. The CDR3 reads CASSPPLRQGRGNTEAFF. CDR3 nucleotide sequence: TGTGCCAGCAGCCCACCCCTTCGACAGGGTCGGGGGAACACTGAAGCTTTCTTT.

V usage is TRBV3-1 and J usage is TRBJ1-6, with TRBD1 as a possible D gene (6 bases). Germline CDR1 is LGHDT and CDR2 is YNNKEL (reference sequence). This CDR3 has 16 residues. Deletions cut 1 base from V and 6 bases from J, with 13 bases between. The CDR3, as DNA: TGTGCCAGCAGCCAAGCCGGGACAACCGTTAATTCACCCCTCCACTTT. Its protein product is CASSQAGTTVNSPLHF. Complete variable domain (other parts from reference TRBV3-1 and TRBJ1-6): DTAVSQTPKYLVTQMGNDKSIKCEQNLGHDTMYWYKQDSKKFLKIMFSYNNKELIINETVPNRFSPKSPDKAHLNLHINSLELGDSAVYFCASSQAGTTVNSPLHFGNGTRLTVT.

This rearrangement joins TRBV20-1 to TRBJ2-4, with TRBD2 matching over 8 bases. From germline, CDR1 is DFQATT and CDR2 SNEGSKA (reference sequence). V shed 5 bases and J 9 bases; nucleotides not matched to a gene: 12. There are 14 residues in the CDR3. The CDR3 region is CSADVAGRESIQYF. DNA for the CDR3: TGCAGTGCTGACGTAGCGGGGCGGGAGAGCATTCAGTACTTC.

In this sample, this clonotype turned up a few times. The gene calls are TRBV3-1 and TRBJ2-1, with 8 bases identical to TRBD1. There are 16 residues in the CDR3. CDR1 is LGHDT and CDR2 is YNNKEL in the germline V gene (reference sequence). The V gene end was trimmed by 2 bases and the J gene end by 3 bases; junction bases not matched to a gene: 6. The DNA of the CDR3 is TGTGCCAGCAGCCAAACCGGGACAGGTATCTACAATGAGCAGTTCTTC. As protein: CASSQTGTGIYNEQFF.

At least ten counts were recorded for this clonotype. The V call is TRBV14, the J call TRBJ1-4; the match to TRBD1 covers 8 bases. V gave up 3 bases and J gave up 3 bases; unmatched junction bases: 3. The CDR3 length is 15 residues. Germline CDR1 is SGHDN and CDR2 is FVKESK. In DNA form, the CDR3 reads TGTGCCAGCAGCCAGACAGGGGATGCTAATGAAAAACTGTTTTTT. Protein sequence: CASSQTGDANEKLFF.

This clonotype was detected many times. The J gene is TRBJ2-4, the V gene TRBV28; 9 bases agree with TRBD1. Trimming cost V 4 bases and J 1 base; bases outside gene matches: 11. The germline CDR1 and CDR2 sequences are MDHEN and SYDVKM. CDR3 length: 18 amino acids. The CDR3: CASSSLLGDRDAKNIQYF. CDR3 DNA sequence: TGTGCCAGCAGTTCCCTCCTAGGGGACAGGGATGCCAAAAACATTCAGTACTTC.

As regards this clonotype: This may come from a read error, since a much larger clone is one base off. The CDR3 spells CASSSMNEQYF. CDR3 DNA: TGTGCCAGCAGCTCCATGAACGAGCAGTACTTC. The rearrangement links TRBV7-3 to TRBJ2-7; D not resolved. CDR3 length: 11 residues. Germline V gene data show CDR1 as SGHTA and CDR2 as FQGTGA. Deletions cut 4 bases from V and 5 bases from J, with 6 bases between.

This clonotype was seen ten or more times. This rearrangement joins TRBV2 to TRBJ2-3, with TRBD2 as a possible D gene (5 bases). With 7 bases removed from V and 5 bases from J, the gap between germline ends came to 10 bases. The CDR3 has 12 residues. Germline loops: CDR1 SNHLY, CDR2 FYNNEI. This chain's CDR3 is CASKTGVDTQYF. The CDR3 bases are TGTGCCAGCAAAACCGGGGTAGATACGCAGTATTTT.

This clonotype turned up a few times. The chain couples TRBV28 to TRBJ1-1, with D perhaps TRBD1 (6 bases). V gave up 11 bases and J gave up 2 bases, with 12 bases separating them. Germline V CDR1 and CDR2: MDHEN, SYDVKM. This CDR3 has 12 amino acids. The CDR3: CAGGGLNTEAFF. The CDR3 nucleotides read TGTGCCGGCGGGGGGCTTAACACTGAAGCTTTCTTT. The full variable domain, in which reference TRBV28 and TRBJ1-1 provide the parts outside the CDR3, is DVKVTQSSRYLVKRTGEKVFLECVQDMDHENMFWYRQDPGLGLRLIYFSYDVKMKEKGDIPEGYSVSREKKERFSLILESASTNQTSMYLCAGGGLNTEAFFGQGTRLTVV.

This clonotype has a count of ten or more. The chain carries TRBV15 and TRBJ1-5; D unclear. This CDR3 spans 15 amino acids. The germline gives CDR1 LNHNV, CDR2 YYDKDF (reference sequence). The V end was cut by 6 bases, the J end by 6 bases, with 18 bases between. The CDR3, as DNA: TGTGCCACCAGACCCAAAACCGGCCCAATTCAGCCCCAGCATTTT. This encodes CATRPKTGPIQPQHF.

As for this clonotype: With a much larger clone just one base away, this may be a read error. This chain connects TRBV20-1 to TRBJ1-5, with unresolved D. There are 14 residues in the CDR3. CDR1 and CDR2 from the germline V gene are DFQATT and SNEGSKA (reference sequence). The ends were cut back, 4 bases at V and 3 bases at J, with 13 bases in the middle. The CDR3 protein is CSAMVGLNNQPQHF. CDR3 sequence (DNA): TGCAGTGCTATGGTGGGTCTGAACAATCAGCCCCAGCATTTT.

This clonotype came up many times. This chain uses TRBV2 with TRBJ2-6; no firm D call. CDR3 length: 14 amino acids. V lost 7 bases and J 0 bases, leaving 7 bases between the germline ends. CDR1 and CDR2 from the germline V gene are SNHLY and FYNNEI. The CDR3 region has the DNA TGTGCCAGCAAAAGCAGCTCTGGGGCCAACGTCCTGACTTTC. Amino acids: CASKSSSGANVLTF.

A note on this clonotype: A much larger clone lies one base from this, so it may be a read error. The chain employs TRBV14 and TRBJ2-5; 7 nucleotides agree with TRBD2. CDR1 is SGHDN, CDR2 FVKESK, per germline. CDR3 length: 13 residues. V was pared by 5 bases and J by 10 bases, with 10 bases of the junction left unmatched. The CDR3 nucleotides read TGTGCCAGCAGCGAGGGACTATCTAGGGACCAGTACTTC. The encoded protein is CASSEGLSRDQYF.

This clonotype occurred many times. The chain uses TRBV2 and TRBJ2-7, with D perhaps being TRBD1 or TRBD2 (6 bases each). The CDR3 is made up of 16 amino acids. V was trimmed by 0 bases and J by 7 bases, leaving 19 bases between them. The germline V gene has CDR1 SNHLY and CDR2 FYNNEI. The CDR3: CASSEAFLEGTREQYF. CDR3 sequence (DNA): TGTGCCAGCAGTGAAGCGTTTCTGGAGGGGACAAGGGAGCAGTACTTC. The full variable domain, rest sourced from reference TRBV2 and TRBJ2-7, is EPEVTQTPSHQVTQMGQEVILRCVPISNHLYFYWYRQILGQKVEFLVSFYNNEISEKSEIFDDQFSVERPDGSNFTLKIRSTKLEDSAMYFCASSEAFLEGTREQYFGPGTRLTVT.

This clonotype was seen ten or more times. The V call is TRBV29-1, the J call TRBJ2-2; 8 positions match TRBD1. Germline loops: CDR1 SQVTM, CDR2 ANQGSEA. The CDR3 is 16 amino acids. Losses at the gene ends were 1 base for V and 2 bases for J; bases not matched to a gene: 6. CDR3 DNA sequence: TGCAGCGTTGAAGCCCGGGACAGGCGTAACACCGGGGAGCTGTTTTTT. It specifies CSVEARDRRNTGELFF.

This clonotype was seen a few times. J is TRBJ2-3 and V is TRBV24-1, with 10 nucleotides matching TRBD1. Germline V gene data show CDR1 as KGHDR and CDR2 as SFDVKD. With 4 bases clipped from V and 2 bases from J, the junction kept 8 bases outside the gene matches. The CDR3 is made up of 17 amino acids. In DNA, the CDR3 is TGTGCCACCAGTGAACCGACAGGGGGCGCGACCACAGATACGCAGTATTTT. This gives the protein CATSEPTGGATTDTQYF.

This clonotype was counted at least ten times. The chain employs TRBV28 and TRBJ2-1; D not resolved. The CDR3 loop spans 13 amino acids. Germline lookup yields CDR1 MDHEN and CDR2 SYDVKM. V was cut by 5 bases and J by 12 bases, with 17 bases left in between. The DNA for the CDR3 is TGTGCCAGCAGTATGACTCGGTCTCTGGGGCAGTTCTTC. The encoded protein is CASSMTRSLGQFF. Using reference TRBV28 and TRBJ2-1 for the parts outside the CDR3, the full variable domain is DVKVTQSSRYLVKRTGEKVFLECVQDMDHENMFWYRQDPGLGLRLIYFSYDVKMKEKGDIPEGYSVSREKKERFSLILESASTNQTSMYLCASSMTRSLGQFFGPGTRLTVL.

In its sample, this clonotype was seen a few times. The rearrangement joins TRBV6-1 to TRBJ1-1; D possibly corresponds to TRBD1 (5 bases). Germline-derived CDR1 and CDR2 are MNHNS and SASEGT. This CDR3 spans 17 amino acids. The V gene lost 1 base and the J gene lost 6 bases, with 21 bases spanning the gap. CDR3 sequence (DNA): TGTGCCAGCAGTGAAGGCTCGGCGCGGGGATGGGGCGCTGAAGCTTTCTTT. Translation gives CASSEGSARGWGAEAFF.

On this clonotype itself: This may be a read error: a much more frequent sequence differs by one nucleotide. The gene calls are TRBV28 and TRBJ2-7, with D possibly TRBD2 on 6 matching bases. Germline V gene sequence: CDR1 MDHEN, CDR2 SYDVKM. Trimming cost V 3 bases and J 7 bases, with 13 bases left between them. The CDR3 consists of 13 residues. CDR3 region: CASSFPGESEQYF. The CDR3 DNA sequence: TGTGCCAGCAGTTTCCCGGGAGAGTCTGAGCAGTACTTC.

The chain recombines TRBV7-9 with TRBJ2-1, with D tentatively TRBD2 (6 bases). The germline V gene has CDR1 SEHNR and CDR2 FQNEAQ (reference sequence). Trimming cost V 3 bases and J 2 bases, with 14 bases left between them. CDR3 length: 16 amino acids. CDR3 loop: CASSFFGGGAYNEQFF. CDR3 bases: TGTGCCAGCAGCTTTTTCGGGGGAGGAGCCTACAATGAGCAGTTCTTC.

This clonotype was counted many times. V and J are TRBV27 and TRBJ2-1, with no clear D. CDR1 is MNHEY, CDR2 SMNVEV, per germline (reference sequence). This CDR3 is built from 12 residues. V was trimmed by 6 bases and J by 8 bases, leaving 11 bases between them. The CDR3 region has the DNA TGTGCCAGCAGCCCTCGACGGGATGAGCAGTTCTTC. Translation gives CASSPRRDEQFF.

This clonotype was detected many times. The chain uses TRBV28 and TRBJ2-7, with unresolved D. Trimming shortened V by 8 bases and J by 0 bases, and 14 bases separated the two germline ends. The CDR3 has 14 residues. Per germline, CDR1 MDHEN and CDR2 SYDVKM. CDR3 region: CASLVGRSSYEQYF. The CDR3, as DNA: TGTGCCAGCCTCGTAGGACGGAGCTCCTACGAGCAGTACTTC.

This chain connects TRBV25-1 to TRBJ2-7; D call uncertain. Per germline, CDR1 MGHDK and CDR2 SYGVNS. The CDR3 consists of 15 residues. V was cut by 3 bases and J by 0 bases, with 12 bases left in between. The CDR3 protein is CASSEAWVNSYEQYF. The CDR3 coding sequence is TGTGCCAGCAGTGAGGCGTGGGTCAACTCCTACGAGCAGTACTTC.